This record covers a single T cell receptor (beta chain). The data are from a study of blood T cell repertoires in COVID-19. Looking at the study overall: Some COVID-19 samples were acute and others convalescent; all came from the United States, Italy and Spain.

Authors' analysis steps: Amplification from reference gene primers served as the basis for estimated nucleated cell counts. The repertoire was sequenced with immunoSEQ multiplex PCR; TCRdb's copy has only in-frame clones and lacks some. V, J and clone size reflect that table, while D and trimming were determined from the DNA. The data show about 29,000 clones, with 85% to 90% seen just once and about 16% held by the top ten. What was sequenced was peripheral blood. The origin of this receptor is an elderly man with acute or convalescent COVID-19.

The CDR3 loop is CASSLSATNEKLFF. The CDR3 nucleotides are TGCGCCAGCAGTCTATCGGCAACTAATGAAAAACTGTTTTTT. The rearrangement joins TRBV5-1 to TRBJ1-4; no clear D gene. This CDR3 is built from 14 residues. The V gene lost 5 bases and the J gene lost 0 bases, with 8 bases spanning the gap. Germline V gene sequence: CDR1 SGHRS, CDR2 YFSETQ.